This TCR beta chain was identified in a study of cytomegalovirus exposure and HLA in healthy donors. Assay: immunoSEQ multiplex PCR; the TCRdb copy retains only in-frame clones and omits some. The table has about 200,000 clones, 80% to 90% seen once; the top ten hold around an eighth. Points from the study as a whole: The study recorded over 150 TCR beta chains that were cytomegalovirus-associated.

Concerning this clone: Its antigen is as yet unknown.

The germline V and J ends were trimmed by 6 bases and 6 bases, with 16 bases remaining between them. Germline CDR1 reads SGHRS; CDR2 reads YFSETQ. This CDR3 contains 14 residues. Sequencing was carried out using PBMCs. The rearrangement links TRBV5-1 to TRBJ2-1; D is possibly TRBD1 (5 bases). The sequence was obtained from a woman aged 25-40 years in good health and CMV-seropositive. The CDR3 DNA sequence: TGCGCCAGCATGCGGCCAGGGCACCTCAATGAGCAGTTCTTC. Its protein product is CASMRPGHLNEQFF.